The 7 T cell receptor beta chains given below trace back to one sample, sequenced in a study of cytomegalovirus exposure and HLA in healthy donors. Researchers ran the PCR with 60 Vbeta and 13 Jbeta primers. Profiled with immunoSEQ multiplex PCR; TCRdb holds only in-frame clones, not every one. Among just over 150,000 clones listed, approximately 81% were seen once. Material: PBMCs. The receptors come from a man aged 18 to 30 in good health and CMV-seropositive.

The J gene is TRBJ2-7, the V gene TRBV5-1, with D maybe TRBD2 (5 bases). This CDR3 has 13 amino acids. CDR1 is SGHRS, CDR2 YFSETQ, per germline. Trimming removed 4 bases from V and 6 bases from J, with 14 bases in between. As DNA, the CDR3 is TGCGCCAGCAGCCCGGGGTCAGAAATCGAGCAGTACTTC. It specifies CASSPGSEIEQYF.

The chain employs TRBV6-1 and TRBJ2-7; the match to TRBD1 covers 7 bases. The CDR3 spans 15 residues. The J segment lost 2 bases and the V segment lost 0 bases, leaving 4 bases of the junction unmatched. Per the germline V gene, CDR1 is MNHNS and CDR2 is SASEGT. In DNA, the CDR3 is TGTGCCAGCAGTGAAGCGACAGGGCCTCCCTACGAGCAGTACTTC. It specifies CASSEATGPPYEQYF.

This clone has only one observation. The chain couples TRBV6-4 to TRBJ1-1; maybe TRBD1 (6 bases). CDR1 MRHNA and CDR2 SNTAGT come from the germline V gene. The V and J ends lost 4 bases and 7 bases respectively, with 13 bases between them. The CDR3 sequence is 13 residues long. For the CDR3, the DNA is TGTGCCAGCAGTGCCAAGCTGGACAGTGAAGCTTTCTTT. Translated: CASSAKLDSEAFF.

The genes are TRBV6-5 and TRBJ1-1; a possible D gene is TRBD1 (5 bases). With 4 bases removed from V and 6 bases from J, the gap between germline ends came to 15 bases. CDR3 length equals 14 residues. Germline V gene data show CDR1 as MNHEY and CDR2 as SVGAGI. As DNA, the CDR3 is TGTGCCAGCAGTTCCCCCCCCAGGGAGGCTGAAGCTTTCTTT. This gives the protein CASSSPPREAEAFF.

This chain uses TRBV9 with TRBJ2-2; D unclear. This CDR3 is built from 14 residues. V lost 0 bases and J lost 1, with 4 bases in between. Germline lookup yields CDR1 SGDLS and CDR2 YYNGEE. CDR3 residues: CASSVGQNTGELFF. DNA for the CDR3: TGTGCCAGCAGCGTAGGGCAGAACACCGGGGAGCTGTTTTTT.

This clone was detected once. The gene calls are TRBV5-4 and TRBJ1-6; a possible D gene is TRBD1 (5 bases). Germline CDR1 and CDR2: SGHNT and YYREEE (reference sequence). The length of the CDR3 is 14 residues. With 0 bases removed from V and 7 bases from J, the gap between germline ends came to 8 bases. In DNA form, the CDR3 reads TGTGCCAGCAGCTTGGATTCAGGGAATTCACCCCTCCACTTT. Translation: CASSLDSGNSPLHF.

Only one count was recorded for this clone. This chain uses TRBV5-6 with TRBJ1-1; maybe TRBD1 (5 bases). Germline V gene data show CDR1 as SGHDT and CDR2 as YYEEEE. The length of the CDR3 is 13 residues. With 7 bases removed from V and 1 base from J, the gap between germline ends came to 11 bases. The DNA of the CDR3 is TGTGCCAGCCACGGAGGGGCGAACACTGAAGCTTTCTTT. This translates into CASHGGANTEAFF.